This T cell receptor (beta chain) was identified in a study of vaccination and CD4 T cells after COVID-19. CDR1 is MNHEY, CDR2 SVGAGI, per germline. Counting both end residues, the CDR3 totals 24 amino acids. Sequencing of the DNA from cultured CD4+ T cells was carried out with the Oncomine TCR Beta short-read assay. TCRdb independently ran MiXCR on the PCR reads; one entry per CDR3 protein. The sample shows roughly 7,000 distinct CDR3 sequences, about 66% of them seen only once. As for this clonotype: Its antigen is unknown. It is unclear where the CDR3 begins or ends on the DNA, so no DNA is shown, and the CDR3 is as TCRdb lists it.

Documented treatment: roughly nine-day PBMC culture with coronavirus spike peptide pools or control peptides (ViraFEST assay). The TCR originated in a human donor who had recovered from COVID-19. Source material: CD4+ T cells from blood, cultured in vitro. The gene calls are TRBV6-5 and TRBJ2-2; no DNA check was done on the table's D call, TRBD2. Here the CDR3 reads CASSYSASGIGEQYFGPGTGELFF.